This TCR beta chain originates from a study of T cell responses to AZD1222 COVID-19 vaccine. Turning to the study itself: Pooling covered second doses at about 4 or about 12 weeks.

Comment on this clone: Antigen unknown.

V trimming: 0 bases; J trimming: 9 bases; junction bases outside the gene matches: 9. Germline V CDR1 and CDR2: SGDLS, YYNGEE. The CDR3 covers 15 residues. Study-level results: After the peak T cell response, and only then, were repertoires sampled. There were mostly white British donors and more females than males, and clonal diversity was possibly underestimated.

Data came from immunoSEQ multiplex PCR; TCRdb stores just in-frame clones and leaves some out. The table lists over 100,000 clones, 80% to 90% of them singletons, with 8.4% in the top ten. The source material was peripheral blood, sampled on day 0 of AZD1222 vaccination. The chain couples TRBV9 to TRBJ2-1; 7 bases align to TRBD2. This sequence originates from an adult in good health. The CDR3 protein is CASSVGGGRATEQFF. Here the CDR3 DNA reads TGTGCCAGCAGCGTAGGAGGAGGGAGGGCCACTGAGCAGTTCTTC.